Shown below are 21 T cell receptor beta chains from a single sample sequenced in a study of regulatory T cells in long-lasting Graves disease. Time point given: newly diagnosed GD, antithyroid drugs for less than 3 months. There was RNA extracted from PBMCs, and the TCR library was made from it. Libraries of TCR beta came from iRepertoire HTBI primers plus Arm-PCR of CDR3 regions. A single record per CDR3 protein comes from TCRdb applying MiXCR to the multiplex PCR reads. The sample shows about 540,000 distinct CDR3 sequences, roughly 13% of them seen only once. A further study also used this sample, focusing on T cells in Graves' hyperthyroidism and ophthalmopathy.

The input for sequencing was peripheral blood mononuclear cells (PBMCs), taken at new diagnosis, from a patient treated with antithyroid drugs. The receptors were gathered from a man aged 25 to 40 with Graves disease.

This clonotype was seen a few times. In DNA form, the CDR3 reads TGTGCCAGCAGACGGGACAGACCGAATCAGCCCCAGCATTTT. Its protein product is CASRRDRPNQPQHF. The genes are TRBV6-2 or TRBV6-3 and TRBJ1-5, with 7 bases lining up with TRBD1. Germline trimming cut 6 bases from V and 4 bases from J; bases unmatched to any gene: 6. This CDR3 contains 14 residues. Germline CDR1 MNHEY, CDR2 SVGEGT.

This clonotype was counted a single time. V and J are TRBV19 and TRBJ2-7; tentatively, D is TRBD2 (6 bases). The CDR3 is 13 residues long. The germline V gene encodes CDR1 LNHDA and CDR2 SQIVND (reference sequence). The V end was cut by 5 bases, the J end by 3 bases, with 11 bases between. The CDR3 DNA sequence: TGTGCCAGTAGTTGGGGGGAGAGCTACGAGCAGTACTTC. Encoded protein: CASSWGESYEQYF.

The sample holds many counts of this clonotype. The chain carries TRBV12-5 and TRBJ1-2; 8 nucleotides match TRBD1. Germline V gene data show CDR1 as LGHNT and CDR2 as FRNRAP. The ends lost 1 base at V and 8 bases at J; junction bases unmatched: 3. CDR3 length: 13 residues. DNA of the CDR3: TGTGCTAGTGGTTTGGGAACAGGGGGAGGCTACACCTTC. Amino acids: CASGLGTGGGYTF. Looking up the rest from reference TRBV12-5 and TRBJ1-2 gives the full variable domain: DARVTQTPRHKVTEMGQEVTMRCQPILGHNTVFWYRQTMMQGLELLAYFRNRAPLDDSGMPKDRFSAEMPDATLATLKIQPSEPRDSAVYFCASGLGTGGGYTFGSGTRLTVV.

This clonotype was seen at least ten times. In nucleotides, the CDR3 is TGTGCCAGTAGTATGGCCGGGACAGGGACCTACGAGCAGTACTTC. This encodes CASSMAGTGTYEQYF. V is TRBV19 and J is TRBJ2-7; 9 bases map to TRBD1. The CDR3 spans 15 residues. V was clipped by 3 bases and J by 2 bases; unmatched bases: 5. The germline V gene has CDR1 LNHDA and CDR2 SQIVND (reference sequence).

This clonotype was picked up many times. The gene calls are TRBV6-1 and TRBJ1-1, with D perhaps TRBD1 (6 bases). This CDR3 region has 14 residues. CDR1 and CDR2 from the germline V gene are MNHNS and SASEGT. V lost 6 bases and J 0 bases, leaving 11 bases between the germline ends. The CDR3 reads CASRDSSMNTEAFF. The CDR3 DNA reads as TGTGCCAGCAGGGACAGTAGTATGAACACTGAAGCTTTCTTT.

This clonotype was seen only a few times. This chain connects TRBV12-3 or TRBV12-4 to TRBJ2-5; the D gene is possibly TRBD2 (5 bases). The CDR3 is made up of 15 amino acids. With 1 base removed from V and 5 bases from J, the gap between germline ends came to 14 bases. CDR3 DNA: TGTGCCAGCAGTTTAGGCGGGTTTATGTGGGAGACCCAGTACTTC. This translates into CASSLGGFMWETQYF.

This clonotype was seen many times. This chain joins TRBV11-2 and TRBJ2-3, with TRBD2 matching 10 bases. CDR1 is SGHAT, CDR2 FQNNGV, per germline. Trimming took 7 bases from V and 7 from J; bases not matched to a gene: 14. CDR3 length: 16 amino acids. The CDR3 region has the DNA TGTGCCAGCACCCGATTGAGAGCGGGAGGGCCGCATACGCAGTATTTT. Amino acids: CASTRLRAGGPHTQYF.

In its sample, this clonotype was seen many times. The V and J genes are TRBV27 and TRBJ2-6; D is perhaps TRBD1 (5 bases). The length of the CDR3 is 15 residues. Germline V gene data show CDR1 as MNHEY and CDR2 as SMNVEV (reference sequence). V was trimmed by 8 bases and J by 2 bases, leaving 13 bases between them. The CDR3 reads CASRLQGAGANVLTF. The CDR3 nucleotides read TGTGCCAGCCGTCTCCAAGGGGCTGGGGCCAACGTCCTGACTTTC.

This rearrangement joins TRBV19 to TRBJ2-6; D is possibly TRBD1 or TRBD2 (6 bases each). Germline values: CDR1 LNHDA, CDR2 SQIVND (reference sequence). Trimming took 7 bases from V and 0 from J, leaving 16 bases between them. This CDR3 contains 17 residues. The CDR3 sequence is CASTQGGGRSGANVLTF. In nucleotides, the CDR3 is TGTGCCAGTACCCAAGGAGGGGGTCGCTCTGGGGCCAACGTCCTGACTTTC.

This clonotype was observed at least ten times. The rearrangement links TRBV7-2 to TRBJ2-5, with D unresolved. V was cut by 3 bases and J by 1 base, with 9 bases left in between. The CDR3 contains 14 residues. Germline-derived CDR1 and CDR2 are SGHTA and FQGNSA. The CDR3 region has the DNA TGTGCCAGCAGCTTCGGGCTGTTCCAAGAGACCCAGTACTTC. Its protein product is CASSFGLFQETQYF.

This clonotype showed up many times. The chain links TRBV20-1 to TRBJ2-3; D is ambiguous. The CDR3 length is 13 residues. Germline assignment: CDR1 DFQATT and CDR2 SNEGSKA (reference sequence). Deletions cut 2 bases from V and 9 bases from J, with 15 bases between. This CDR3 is CSARNRRLRTQYF. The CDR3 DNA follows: TGCAGTGCTAGAAATCGGAGATTAAGGACGCAGTATTTT.

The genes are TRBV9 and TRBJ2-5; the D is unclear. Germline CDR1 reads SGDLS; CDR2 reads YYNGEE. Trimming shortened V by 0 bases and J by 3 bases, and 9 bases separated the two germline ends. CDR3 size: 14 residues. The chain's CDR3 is CASSVGIGKETQYF. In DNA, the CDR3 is TGTGCCAGCAGCGTAGGTATTGGCAAAGAGACCCAGTACTTC.

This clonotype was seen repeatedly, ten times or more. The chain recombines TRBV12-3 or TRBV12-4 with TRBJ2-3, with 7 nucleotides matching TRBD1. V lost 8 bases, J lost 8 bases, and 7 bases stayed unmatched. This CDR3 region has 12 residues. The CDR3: CASAWDSFTQYF. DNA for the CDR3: TGTGCCAGCGCCTGGGACAGTTTTACGCAGTATTTT.

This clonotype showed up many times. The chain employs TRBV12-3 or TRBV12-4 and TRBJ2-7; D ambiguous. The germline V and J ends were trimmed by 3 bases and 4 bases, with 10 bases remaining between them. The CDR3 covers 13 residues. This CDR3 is CASSFGPGYEQYF. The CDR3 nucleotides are TGTGCCAGCAGTTTTGGTCCCGGGTACGAGCAGTACTTC.

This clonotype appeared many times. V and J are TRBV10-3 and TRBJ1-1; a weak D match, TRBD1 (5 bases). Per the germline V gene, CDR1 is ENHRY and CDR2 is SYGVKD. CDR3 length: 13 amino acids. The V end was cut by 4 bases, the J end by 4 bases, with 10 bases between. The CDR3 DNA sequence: TGTGCCATCAGTGGGCGGGGGGGCACTGAAGCTTTCTTT. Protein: CAISGRGGTEAFF.

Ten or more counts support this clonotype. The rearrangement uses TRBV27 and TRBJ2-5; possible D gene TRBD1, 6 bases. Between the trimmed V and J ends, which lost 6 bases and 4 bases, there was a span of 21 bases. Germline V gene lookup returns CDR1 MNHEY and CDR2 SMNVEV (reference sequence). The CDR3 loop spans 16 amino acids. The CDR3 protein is CASRGAGGRIRETQYF. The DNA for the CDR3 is TGTGCCAGCAGGGGGGCAGGAGGCCGGATACGAGAGACCCAGTACTTC.

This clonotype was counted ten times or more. CDR3: CASRTPAGGEQFF. CDR3 nucleotides: TGCGCCAGCAGGACTCCCGCAGGGGGTGAGCAGTTCTTC. The rearrangement uses TRBV5-1 and TRBJ2-1; 7 nucleotides match TRBD1. The CDR3 contains 13 residues. The V and J ends lost 5 bases and 9 bases, in that order; junction bases with no gene match: 8. The germline gives CDR1 SGHRS, CDR2 YFSETQ.

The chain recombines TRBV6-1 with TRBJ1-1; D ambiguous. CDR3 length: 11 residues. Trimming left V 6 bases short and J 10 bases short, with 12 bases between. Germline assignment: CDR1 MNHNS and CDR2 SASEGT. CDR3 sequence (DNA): TGTGCCAGCAGCCAGGACCCCAGAGCTTTCTTT. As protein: CASSQDPRAFF.

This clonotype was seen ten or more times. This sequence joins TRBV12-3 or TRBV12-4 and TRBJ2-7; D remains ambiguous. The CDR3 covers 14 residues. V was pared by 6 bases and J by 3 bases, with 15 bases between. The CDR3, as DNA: TGTGCCAGCAGCCAAGCCCTAGGGATCTACGAGCAGTACTTC. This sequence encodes CASSQALGIYEQYF.

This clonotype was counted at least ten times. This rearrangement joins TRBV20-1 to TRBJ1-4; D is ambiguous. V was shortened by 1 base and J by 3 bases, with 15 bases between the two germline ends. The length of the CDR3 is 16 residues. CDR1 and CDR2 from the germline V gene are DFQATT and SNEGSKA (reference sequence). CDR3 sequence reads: CSARARAVAANEKLFF. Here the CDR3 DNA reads TGCAGTGCTAGAGCGAGGGCGGTAGCGGCTAATGAAAAACTGTTTTTT.

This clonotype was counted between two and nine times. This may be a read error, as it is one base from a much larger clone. The chain's CDR3 is CAGTSAGAGSYNEQFF. CDR3 DNA: TGTGCCGGCACCTCAGCGGGAGCTGGGTCCTACAATGAGCAGTTCTTC. The chain carries TRBV28 and TRBJ2-1, with 8 nucleotides matching TRBD2. The trim removed 11 bases at V and 1 base at J, leaving 13 bases unmatched. CDR1 MDHEN and CDR2 SYDVKM come from the germline V gene. CDR3 length: 16 residues.